This TCR beta chain appears in the sequencing data of a study of blood T cell repertoires in COVID-19. Across the whole study: The study drew acute and convalescent COVID-19 samples from the United States, Italy and Spain.

The method was immunoSEQ multiplex PCR; TCRdb's version includes in-frame clones alone and lacks a portion of them. The repertoire holds some 300,000 clones, around 90% seen once, with about 1.7% in the top ten. The junction had 7 bases not matched to a gene; V was cut back by 1 base and J by 1 base. CDR1 is SGHRS and CDR2 is YFSETQ in the germline V gene. The CDR3 covers 17 residues. The source is a middle-aged woman who had recovered from COVID-19. Specimen: PBMCs or T cells enriched from blood (not recorded which). The rearrangement links TRBV5-1 to TRBJ2-3; 9 bases line up with TRBD2. The DNA of the CDR3 is TGCGCCAGCAGCTTGTTCCCCCGACTAGCGGGCACAGATACGCAGTATTTT. Amino acids: CASSLFPRLAGTDTQYF.